Listed below are T cell receptor beta chains from one sample, sequenced in a study of CD8+ T cells in alopecia areata. Measured with immunoSEQ multiplex PCR; TCRdb has only the in-frame clones, and not every one. Counted here are fewer than 80,000 clones, 55% to 65% occurring once; the ten biggest clones make up roughly a sixth. Here the sequenced sample was CD8+ T cells sorted from blood, taken at week 0. The receptors stem from a human donor with alopecia areata. CDR3s include the opening cysteine and the closing phenylalanine or tryptophan. The order of the fields is clone size, V gene, J gene, D gene, CDR3 DNA, CDR3 protein. A D gene is named only where the DNA matches it firmly. Expanded clones are given a class, and other clones once, few, many or no size at all.

size: NA; V: TRBV7-2; J: TRBJ2-6; D: NA; DNA: TGTGCCAGCAGCCTAGCCAGGGTTAACTCTGGGGCCAACGTCCTGACTTTC; CDR3: CASSLARVNSGANVLTF
size: few; V: TRBV5-1; J: TRBJ2-2; D: NA; DNA: TGCGCCAGCAGCTTGGGCTGGTCAGGGGAGTCCGGGGAGCTGTTTTTT; CDR3: CASSLGWSGESGELFF
size: NA; V: TRBV30; J: TRBJ2-7; D: NA; DNA: TGTGCCTGGAGTCTGGCCAGCTCCTACGAGCAGTACTTC; CDR3: CAWSLASSYEQYF
size: NA; V: TRBV7-2; J: TRBJ1-1; D: NA; DNA: TGTGCCAGCAGCTTAGCTGGGGGCAACACTGAAGCTTTCTTT; CDR3: CASSLAGGNTEAFF
size: once; V: TRBV13; J: TRBJ2-1; D: NA; DNA: TGTGCCAGCAGCTTAGGAGTTGATGAGCAGTTCTTC; CDR3: CASSLGVDEQFF
size: NA; V: TRBV2; J: TRBJ1-5; D: NA; DNA: TGTGCCAGCAGTGAACGGCAACCCAATCAGCCCCAGCATTTT; CDR3: CASSERQPNQPQHF
size: NA; V: TRBV5-4; J: TRBJ1-6; D: TRBD1; DNA: TGTGCCAGCAGTCCGATGGGACAGGGCCATTCACCCCTCCACTTT; CDR3: CASSPMGQGHSPLHF
size: once; V: TRBV9; J: TRBJ1-1; D: NA; DNA: TGTGCCAGCAGCCCAGCTGCGGGGGGGGCGACTGAAGCTTTCTTT; CDR3: CASSPAAGGATEAFF
size: many; V: TRBV5-1; J: TRBJ2-2; D: NA; DNA: TGTGCCAGCAGCTTGCTAATCCTGGACACCGGGGAGCTGTTTTTT; CDR3: CASSLLILDTGELFF
size: NA; V: TRBV6-5; J: TRBJ2-3; D: NA; DNA: TGTGCCAGCAGCTCCCCGTACAGAGATACGCAGTATTTT; CDR3: CASSSPYRDTQYF
size: many; V: TRBV4-3; J: TRBJ2-1; D: NA; DNA: TGCGCCAGCAGCCAAGATCCGGGCTTGGGGCAGTTCTTC; CDR3: CASSQDPGLGQFF
size: NA; V: TRBV19; J: TRBJ2-1; D: TRBD1; DNA: TGTGCCACCTACAGGGGTTTCGGGAATGAGCAGTTCTTC; CDR3: CATYRGFGNEQFF
size: once; V: TRBV7-8; J: TRBJ2-7; D: TRBD2; DNA: TGTGCCAGCAGCTGGGGGAGCGGGGGGGAAACCTACGAGCAGTACTTC; CDR3: CASSWGSGGETYEQYF
size: NA; V: TRBV29-1; J: TRBJ1-6; D: NA; DNA: TGCAGCGTGACAGAGAGCAGCTCCTATAATTCACCCCTCCACTTT; CDR3: CSVTESSSYNSPLHF
size: NA; V: TRBV28; J: TRBJ2-5; D: NA; DNA: TGTGCCAGCAGTTTAGGCGACAGGTTACAAGAGACCCAGTACTTC; CDR3: CASSLGDRLQETQYF
size: NA; V: TRBV13; J: TRBJ2-5; D: NA; DNA: TGTGCCAGCCAGGACAGCCTCCAAGAGACCCAGTACTTC; CDR3: CASQDSLQETQYF
size: NA; V: TRBV5-5; J: TRBJ2-6; D: NA; DNA: TGTGCCAGCAGCTTGGAATGGGGTTCTGGGGCCAACGTCCTGACTTTC; CDR3: CASSLEWGSGANVLTF
size: NA; V: TRBV15; J: TRBJ2-6; D: TRBD2; DNA: TGTGCCACCTCTAGCGGACGCTCTGGGGCCAACGTCCTGACTTTC; CDR3: CATSSGRSGANVLTF
size: NA; V: TRBV6-1; J: TRBJ2-5; D: TRBD2; DNA: TGTGCCAGCAGTGAGCTAGCGGGTGAGGGGGAGACCCAGTACTTC; CDR3: CASSELAGEGETQYF
size: NA; V: TRBV27; J: TRBJ2-1; D: NA; DNA: TGTGCCAGCAGTTTAACGGTGGGGCTCACTGAGCAGTTCTTC; CDR3: CASSLTVGLTEQFF
size: NA; V: TRBV28; J: TRBJ2-7; D: NA; DNA: TGTGCCAGCACCGACCTGGGGTACGAGCAGTACTTC; CDR3: CASTDLGYEQYF
size: NA; V: TRBV29-1; J: TRBJ1-2; D: NA; DNA: TGCAGCGTTTCGTTGGAGTCCGAGGCCGGCTATGGCTACACCTTC; CDR3: CSVSLESEAGYGYTF
size: NA; V: TRBV27; J: TRBJ1-2; D: NA; DNA: TGTGCCAGCAGTTTAGGGGGAGGGTATGGCTACACCTTC; CDR3: CASSLGGGYGYTF
size: NA; V: TRBV29-1; J: TRBJ2-3; D: TRBD2; DNA: TGCAGCGTTCAAAATCTAGCGGGAGTTGGCACAGATACGCAGTATTTT; CDR3: CSVQNLAGVGTDTQYF
size: NA; V: TRBV4-2; J: TRBJ2-7; D: TRBD1; DNA: TGTGCCAGCAGCCAAGCAGGGGGCTCGATCTCCTACGAGCAGTACTTC; CDR3: CASSQAGGSISYEQYF
size: NA; V: TRBV9; J: TRBJ2-3; D: NA; DNA: TGTGCCAGCAGCGTAGAGGTAAACAGGGCAGATACGCAGTATTTT; CDR3: CASSVEVNRADTQYF
size: few; V: TRBV25-1; J: TRBJ2-1; D: TRBD2; DNA: TGTGCCAGCAGTGAAAGGAGGCTAGCGGGAGGCAATGAGCAGTTCTTC; CDR3: CASSERRLAGGNEQFF
size: NA; V: TRBV7-3; J: TRBJ2-3; D: NA; DNA: TGTGCCAGCAGGTCGACAGGCTCAGATACGCAGTATTTT; CDR3: CASRSTGSDTQYF
size: NA; V: TRBV4-3; J: TRBJ2-1; D: NA; DNA: TGCGCCAGCAGCCAAGAGGGACCCCGGGAGTCCGTATTGAATGAGCAGTTCTTC; CDR3: CASSQEGPRESVLNEQFF
size: NA; V: TRBV5-1; J: TRBJ2-1; D: NA; DNA: TGCGCCAGCGGAGGGGGTAGCGTAAACAATGAGCAGTTCTTC; CDR3: CASGGGSVNNEQFF
size: NA; V: TRBV28; J: TRBJ2-7; D: NA; DNA: TGTGCCAGCAGTTTCAATCAACCCACTTACGAGCAGTACTTC; CDR3: CASSFNQPTYEQYF
size: NA; V: TRBV14; J: TRBJ1-2; D: NA; DNA: TGTGCCAGCAGCCAACTTCGAGGATATGGCTACACCTTC; CDR3: CASSQLRGYGYTF
size: NA; V: TRBV7-2; J: TRBJ1-1; D: NA; DNA: TGTGCCAGCAGCTTAGCAGGGCTTAACACTGAAGCTTTCTTT; CDR3: CASSLAGLNTEAFF
size: NA; V: TRBV4-2; J: TRBJ2-5; D: TRBD1; DNA: TGTGCCAGCAGCCAAGAGGTGCTGGGGGACAGGGACCAAGAGACCCAGTACTTC; CDR3: CASSQEVLGDRDQETQYF
size: NA; V: TRBV6-5; J: TRBJ1-1; D: NA; DNA: TGTGCCAGCAGTTACTCAATGAACACTGAAGCTTTCTTT; CDR3: CASSYSMNTEAFF
size: NA; V: TRBV4-1; J: TRBJ2-7; D: TRBD1; DNA: TGCGCCAGCTCGGACAGGAACTACGAGCAGTACTTC; CDR3: CASSDRNYEQYF
size: NA; V: TRBV4-1; J: TRBJ2-7; D: NA; DNA: TGCGCCAGCAGCCTCGCGGACGGTTTAAGCTCCTACGAGCAGTACTTC; CDR3: CASSLADGLSSYEQYF
size: NA; V: TRBV30; J: TRBJ2-1; D: TRBD2; DNA: TGTGCCTCCCTAGAGCGGGAGCGAAATGAGCAGTTCTTC; CDR3: CASLERERNEQFF
size: NA; V: TRBV4-3; J: TRBJ2-6; D: TRBD1; DNA: TGCGCCAGCAGCCTCGGAACGGGGACAGGGGTGTCTGGGGCCAACGTCCTGACTTTC; CDR3: CASSLGTGTGVSGANVLTF
size: once; V: TRBV25-1; J: TRBJ2-1; D: NA; DNA: TGTGCCAGCAGTCGGGACAAATACAATGAGCAGTTCTTC; CDR3: CASSRDKYNEQFF
size: NA; V: TRBV5-1; J: TRBJ2-7; D: TRBD1; DNA: TGCGCCAGCAGCTTCGGGACAGGGAGCTACGAGCAGTACTTC; CDR3: CASSFGTGSYEQYF
size: once; V: TRBV5-1; J: TRBJ2-2; D: NA; DNA: TGCGCCAGCAGTCGGCAACCAGAAAGAAACAGGGTTACCGGGGAGCTGTTTTTT; CDR3: CASSRQPERNRVTGELFF
size: NA; V: TRBV25-1; J: TRBJ2-3; D: NA; DNA: TGTGCCAGCAGTGAGTGGGGACGCGGCACAGATACGCAGTATTTT; CDR3: CASSEWGRGTDTQYF
size: NA; V: TRBV5-1; J: TRBJ2-1; D: NA; DNA: TGCGCCAGCAGCTTGAGTTACAATGAGCAGTTCTTC; CDR3: CASSLSYNEQFF
size: NA; V: TRBV9; J: TRBJ2-1; D: TRBD2; DNA: TGTGCCAGCAGCGTAGGATCGAGCGGGAGGCCGGGGAATGAGCAGTTCTTC; CDR3: CASSVGSSGRPGNEQFF
size: few; V: TRBV19; J: TRBJ2-7; D: TRBD1; DNA: TGTGCCAGTAGTGCCGCCGGGACAGGGATCTACGAGCAGTACTTC; CDR3: CASSAAGTGIYEQYF
size: NA; V: TRBV30; J: TRBJ2-1; D: TRBD2; DNA: TGTGCCTGGAGTATTACTAGCGGGGACCAACAGTTCTTC; CDR3: CAWSITSGDQQFF
size: NA; V: TRBV4-1; J: TRBJ2-1; D: TRBD2; DNA: TGCGCCAGCAGCCAAGATGCTGGGCTAGCGGGAGCGCCATACAATGAGCAGTTCTTC; CDR3: CASSQDAGLAGAPYNEQFF
size: NA; V: TRBV20-1; J: TRBJ1-2; D: NA; DNA: TGCAGTGCTATGGATGGCTACACCTTC; CDR3: CSAMDGYTF
size: few; V: TRBV30; J: TRBJ2-1; D: TRBD2; DNA: TGTGCCTGGAGGACTAGCGGGGCAGGGGTCGGGCAGTTCTTC; CDR3: CAWRTSGAGVGQFF
size: NA; V: TRBV7-9; J: TRBJ2-2; D: NA; DNA: TGTGCCAGCAGCTCCCCCGAGCGCTCGAACACCGGGGAGCTGTTTTTT; CDR3: CASSSPERSNTGELFF
size: few; V: TRBV30; J: TRBJ2-3; D: NA; DNA: TGTGCCGAAGCAGGAACCACAGATACGCAGTATTTT; CDR3: CAEAGTTDTQYF